The entry below gives a single T cell receptor (beta chain) sequence along with its context. This clonotype was observed a few times. The antigen this receptor binds is unknown. No much larger clone exists at a distance of one base, and base qualities are not known. This sample stems from a study of response to subunit inactivated influenza vaccine (dated by TCRdb to between 2017 and 2018). Regarding the research as a whole: Deep quantitative T cell receptor repertoire profiling was used in the study to track responses to a trivalent subunit inactivated influenza vaccine.

The junction shows trimming of 0 bases on V and 4 bases on J, and the gene matches do not reach 1 base of it. The CDR3 sequence holds 16 residues, the cysteine and phenylalanine included. Of all the DNA, just the CDR3 is kept, 48 bases in frame from base 1. The germline V gene (reference sequence) gives CDR1 as LNHNV and CDR2 as YYDKDF. The investigation overall reported the following: It was suggested by the authors that each seasonal influenza vaccination may recruit only a limited number of new T cells.

Libraries were made using RT-PCR. The instrument was an Illumina HiSeq 2500. TCRdb reran the public reads through fastp at Q25 and MiXCR, keeping productive beta chains. Each entry merges the rows of one CDR3 protein and shows their most common DNA and genes. A total of approximately 530,000 distinct CDR3 sequences appear in this sample, 6.5% to 8% of them only once. The ten top clones hold roughly 14% of the sample. This receptor was identified in a man between 50 and 75 years old who received an inactivated influenza vaccine. Donor details come from another sample of the same person, matched by shared clones. The rearranged chain carries TRBV15 and TRBJ2-1, and TRBD1 aligns with 12 junction nucleotides. Sequencing was performed on PBMCs from blood, taken approximately 25 months after vaccination. The CDR3 reads as follows: CATSREGQGAYNEQFF. DNA sequence: TGTGCCACCAGCAGAGAGGGACAGGGGGCTTACAATGAGCAGTTCTTC. The CDR3 plus the reference TRBV15 and TRBJ2-1 genes for the other parts give the full variable domain: DAMVIQNPRYQVTQFGKPVTLSCSQTLNHNVMYWYQQKSSQAPKLLFHYYDKDFNNEADTPDNFQSRRPNTSFCFLDIRSPGLGDTAMYLCATSREGQGAYNEQFFGPGTRLTVL.